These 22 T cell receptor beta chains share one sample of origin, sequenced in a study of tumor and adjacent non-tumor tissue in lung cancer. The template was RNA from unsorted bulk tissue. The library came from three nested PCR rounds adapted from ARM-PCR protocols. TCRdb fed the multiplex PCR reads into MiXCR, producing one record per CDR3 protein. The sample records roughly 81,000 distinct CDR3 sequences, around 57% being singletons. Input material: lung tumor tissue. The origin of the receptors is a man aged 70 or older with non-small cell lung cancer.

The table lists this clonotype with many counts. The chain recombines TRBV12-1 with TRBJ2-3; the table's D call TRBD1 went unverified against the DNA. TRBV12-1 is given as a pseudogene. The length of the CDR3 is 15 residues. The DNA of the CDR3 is TGTGCCAGCAGCCCCCAGGGGGAGGGCACAGATACGCAGTATTTT. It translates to CASSPQGEGTDTQYF.

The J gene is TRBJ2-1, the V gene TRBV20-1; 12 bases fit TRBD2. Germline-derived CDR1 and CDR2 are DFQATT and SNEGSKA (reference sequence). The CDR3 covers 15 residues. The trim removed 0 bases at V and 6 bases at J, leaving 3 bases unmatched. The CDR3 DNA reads TGCAGTGCTAGAGATCCTAGCGGGAGGGGCAATGAGCAGTTCTTC. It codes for CSARDPSGRGNEQFF.

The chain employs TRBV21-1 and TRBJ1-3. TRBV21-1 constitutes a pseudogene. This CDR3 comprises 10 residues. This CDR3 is CASSKEVLRF. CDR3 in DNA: TGTGCCAGCAGCAAAGAAGTACTACGGTTT.

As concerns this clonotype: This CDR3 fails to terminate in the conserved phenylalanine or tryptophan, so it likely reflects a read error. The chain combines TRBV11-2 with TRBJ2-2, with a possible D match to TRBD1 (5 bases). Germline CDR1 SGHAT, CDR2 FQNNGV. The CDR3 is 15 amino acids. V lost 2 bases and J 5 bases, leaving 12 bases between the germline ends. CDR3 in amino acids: CASSLRWGRTGELFS. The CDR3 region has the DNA TGTGCCAGCAGCTTACGTTGGGGCAGGACCGGGGAGCTGTTTTCT.

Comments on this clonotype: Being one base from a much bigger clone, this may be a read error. The CDR3 sequence is CASSQDIAAETRYF. CDR3 DNA sequence: TGCGCCAGCAGCCAAGATATAGCGGCGGAGACCCGGTACTTC. This chain connects TRBV4-1 to TRBJ2-5; D is perhaps TRBD2 (6 bases). The CDR3 sequence is 14 residues long. Germline V CDR1 and CDR2: MGHRA, YSYEKL.

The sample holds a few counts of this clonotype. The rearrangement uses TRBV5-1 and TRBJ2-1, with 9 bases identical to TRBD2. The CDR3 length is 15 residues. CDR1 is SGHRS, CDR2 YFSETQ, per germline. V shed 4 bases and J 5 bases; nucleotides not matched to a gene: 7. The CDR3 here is CASSPGSSGDNEQFF. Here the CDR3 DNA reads TGCGCCAGCAGCCCCGGGTCTAGCGGGGACAATGAGCAGTTCTTC.

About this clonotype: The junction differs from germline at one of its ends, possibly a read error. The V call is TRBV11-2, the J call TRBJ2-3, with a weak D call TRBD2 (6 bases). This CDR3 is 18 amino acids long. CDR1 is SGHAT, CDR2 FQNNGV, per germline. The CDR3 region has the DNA TGTGCGAGCAGCCTGGCCCCTCCCGGGACTTTCTCCGCAGATACGCAGTATTTT. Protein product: CASSLAPPGTFSADTQYF.

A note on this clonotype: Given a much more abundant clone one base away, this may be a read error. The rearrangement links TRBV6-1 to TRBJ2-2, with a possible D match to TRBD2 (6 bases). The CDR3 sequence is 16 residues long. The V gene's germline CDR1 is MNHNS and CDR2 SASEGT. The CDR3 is CATLRVRGIDTGELLF. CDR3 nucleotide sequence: TGTGCCACCCTCAGGGTCCGGGGGATAGACACCGGGGAGCTGCTTTTT.

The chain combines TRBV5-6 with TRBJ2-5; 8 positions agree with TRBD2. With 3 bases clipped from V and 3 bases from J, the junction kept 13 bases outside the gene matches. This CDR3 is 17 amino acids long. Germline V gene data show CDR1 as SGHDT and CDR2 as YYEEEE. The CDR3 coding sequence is TGTGCCAGCAGCTGGGGGATAGCGGGGAGAAGAAAAGAGACCCAGTACTTC. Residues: CASSWGIAGRRKETQYF.

CDR3 sequence reads: CASSQDTGVVHNEQFF. The DNA of the CDR3 is TGTGCCAGCAGCCAAGATACAGGAGTAGTCCACAATGAGCAGTTCTTC. The chain is built from TRBV14 and TRBJ2-1; maybe TRBD1 (5 bases). This CDR3 has 16 amino acids. V gave up 0 bases and J gave up 5 bases, with 14 bases separating them. The germline V gene has CDR1 SGHDN and CDR2 FVKESK.

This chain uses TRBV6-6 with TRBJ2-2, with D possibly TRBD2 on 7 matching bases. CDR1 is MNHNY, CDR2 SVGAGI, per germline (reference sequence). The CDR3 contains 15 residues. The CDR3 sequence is CATSVEGGKTGELFF. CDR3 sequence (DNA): TGTGCGACCTCGGTGGAGGGGGGGAAGACCGGGGAGCTGTTTTTT.

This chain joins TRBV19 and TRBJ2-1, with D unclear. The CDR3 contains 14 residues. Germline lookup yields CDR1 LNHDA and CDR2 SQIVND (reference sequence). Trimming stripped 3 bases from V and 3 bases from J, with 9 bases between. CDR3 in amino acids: CASSIGQNYNEQFF. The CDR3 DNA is TGTGCCAGTAGTATTGGGCAGAACTACAATGAGCAGTTCTTC.

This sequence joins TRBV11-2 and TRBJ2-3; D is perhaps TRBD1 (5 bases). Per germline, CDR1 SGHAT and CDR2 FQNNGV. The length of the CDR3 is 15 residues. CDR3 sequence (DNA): TGTGCAGGCAACTGGGGCGCCCTCAGCACAGATACGCAGTATTTT. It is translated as CAGNWGALSTDTQYF.

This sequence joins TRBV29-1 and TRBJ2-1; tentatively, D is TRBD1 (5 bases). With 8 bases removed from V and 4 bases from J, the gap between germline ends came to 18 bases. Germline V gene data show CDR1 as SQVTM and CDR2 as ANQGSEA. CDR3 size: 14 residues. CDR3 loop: CSLLTDSSYNEQFF. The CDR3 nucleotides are TGCAGCTTACTTACCGACAGCTCATACAATGAGCAGTTCTTC.

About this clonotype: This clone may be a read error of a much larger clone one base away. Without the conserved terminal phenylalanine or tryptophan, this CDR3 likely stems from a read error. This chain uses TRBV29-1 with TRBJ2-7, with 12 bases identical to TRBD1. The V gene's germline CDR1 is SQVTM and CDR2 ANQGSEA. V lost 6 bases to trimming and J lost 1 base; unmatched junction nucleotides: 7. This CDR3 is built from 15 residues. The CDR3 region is CSVVGQGAVSYEQYL. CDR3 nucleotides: TGCAGCGTCGTGGGACAGGGGGCGGTTTCCTACGAGCAGTACTTA.

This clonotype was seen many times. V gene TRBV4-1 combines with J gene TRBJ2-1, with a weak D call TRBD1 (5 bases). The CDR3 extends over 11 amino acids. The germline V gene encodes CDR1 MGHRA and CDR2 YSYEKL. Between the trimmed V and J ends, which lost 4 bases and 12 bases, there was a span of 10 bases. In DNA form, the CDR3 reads TGCGCCAGCAGCCGAGGTCAGGGGCAGTTCTTC. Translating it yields CASSRGQGQFF.

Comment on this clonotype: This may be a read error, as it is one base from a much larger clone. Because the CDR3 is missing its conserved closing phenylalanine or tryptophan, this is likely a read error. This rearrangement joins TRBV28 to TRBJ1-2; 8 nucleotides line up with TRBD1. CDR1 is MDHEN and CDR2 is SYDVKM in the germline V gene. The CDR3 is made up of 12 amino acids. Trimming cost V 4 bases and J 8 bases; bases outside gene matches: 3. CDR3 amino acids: CASSSRGPGYTL. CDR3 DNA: TGTGCCAGCAGTTCCAGGGGGCCGGGCTACACCCTC.

This CDR3 is CSVSGQRRYEQYF. In DNA form, the CDR3 reads TGCAGCGTTAGTGGACAGAGGAGATACGAGCAGTACTTC. The chain couples TRBV29-1 to TRBJ2-7, with D perhaps matching TRBD1 (6 bases). V was pared by 5 bases and J by 4 bases, with 15 bases between. This CDR3 spans 13 amino acids. The germline V gene encodes CDR1 SQVTM and CDR2 ANQGSEA.

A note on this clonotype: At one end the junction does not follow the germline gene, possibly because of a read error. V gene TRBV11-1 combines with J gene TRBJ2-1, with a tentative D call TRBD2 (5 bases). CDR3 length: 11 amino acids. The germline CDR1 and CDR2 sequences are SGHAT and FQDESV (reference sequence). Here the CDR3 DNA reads TGTGACAGCGGCCTAACCAATGAACAGTTCTTC. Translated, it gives CDSGLTNEQFF.

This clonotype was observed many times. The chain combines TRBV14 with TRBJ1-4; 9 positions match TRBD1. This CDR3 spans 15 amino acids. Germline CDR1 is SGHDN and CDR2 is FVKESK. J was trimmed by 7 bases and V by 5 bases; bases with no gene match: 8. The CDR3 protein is CASSFPGTGPEKLFF. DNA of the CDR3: TGTGCCAGCAGCTTTCCCGGGACAGGGCCTGAAAAACTGTTTTTT.

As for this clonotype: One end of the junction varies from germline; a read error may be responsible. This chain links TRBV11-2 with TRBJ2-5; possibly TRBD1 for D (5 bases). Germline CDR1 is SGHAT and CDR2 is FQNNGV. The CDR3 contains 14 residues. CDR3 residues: CTSSPKQAKETRYF. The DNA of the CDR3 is TGTACCAGCAGCCCTAAACAGGCGAAAGAGACCCGGTACTTC.

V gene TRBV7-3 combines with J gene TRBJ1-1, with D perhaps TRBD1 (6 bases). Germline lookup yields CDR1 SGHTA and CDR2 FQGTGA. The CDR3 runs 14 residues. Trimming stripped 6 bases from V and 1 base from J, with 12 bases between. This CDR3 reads CASRTGQPNTEAFF. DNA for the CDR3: TGTGCCAGCAGAACAGGGCAGCCGAACACTGAAGCTTTCTTT.